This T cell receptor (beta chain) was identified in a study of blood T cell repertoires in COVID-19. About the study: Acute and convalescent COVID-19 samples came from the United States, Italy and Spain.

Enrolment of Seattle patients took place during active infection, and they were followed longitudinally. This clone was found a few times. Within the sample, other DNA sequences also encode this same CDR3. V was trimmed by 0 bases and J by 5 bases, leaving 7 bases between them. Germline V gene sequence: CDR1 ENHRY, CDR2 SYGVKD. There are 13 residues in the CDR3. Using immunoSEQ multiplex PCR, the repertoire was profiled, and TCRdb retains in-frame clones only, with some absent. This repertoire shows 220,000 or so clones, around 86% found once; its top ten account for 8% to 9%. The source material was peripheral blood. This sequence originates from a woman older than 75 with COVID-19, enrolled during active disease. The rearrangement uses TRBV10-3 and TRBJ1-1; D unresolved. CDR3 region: CAISESSGTEAFF. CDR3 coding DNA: TGTGCCATCAGTGAGTCGAGCGGGACTGAAGCTTTCTTT.